The 32 T cell receptor beta chains listed next were all sequenced from one sample in a study of blood T cell repertoires in COVID-19. Clones were read by immunoSEQ multiplex PCR, and TCRdb kept only the in-frame ones, dropping some. This table holds 75,000 to 100,000 clones, approximately 87% found once. The sequencing sample was made of peripheral blood. The receptors originated from a human donor in a cohort sampled during active COVID-19.

This sequence joins TRBV4-1 and TRBJ2-7, with 11 bases lining up with TRBD2. Trimming cost V 0 bases and J 6 bases; bases outside gene matches: 16. Germline loops: CDR1 MGHRA, CDR2 YSYEKL. The CDR3 consists of 19 residues. The CDR3 loop reads CASSQDAPSGRSRLVEQYF. DNA for the CDR3: TGCGCCAGCAGCCAAGATGCGCCTAGCGGGAGGTCCCGTTTGGTCGAGCAGTACTTC.

This chain uses TRBV15 with TRBJ1-2, with 7 bases aligning to TRBD1. This CDR3 is 15 amino acids long. Germline trimming cut 3 bases from V and 6 bases from J; bases unmatched to any gene: 10. Germline V gene lookup returns CDR1 LNHNV and CDR2 YYDKDF (reference sequence). The CDR3 region has the DNA TGTGCCACCAGCAGCCCGGGACAGCCTTTTGATGGCTACACCTTC. Translated: CATSSPGQPFDGYTF. The full variable domain, completed using reference TRBV15 and TRBJ1-2, is DAMVIQNPRYQVTQFGKPVTLSCSQTLNHNVMYWYQQKSSQAPKLLFHYYDKDFNNEADTPDNFQSRRPNTSFCFLDIRSPGLGDTAMYLCATSSPGQPFDGYTFGSGTRLTVV.

The V and J genes are TRBV5-4 and TRBJ1-1; no clear D. The ends were cut back, 4 bases at V and 1 base at J, with 5 bases in the middle. CDR3 size: 12 residues. CDR1 and CDR2 from the germline V gene are SGHNT and YYREEE (reference sequence). The CDR3 DNA sequence: TGTGCCAGCAGCCCCAAGAACACTGAAGCTTTCTTT. Its translation: CASSPKNTEAFF.

J is TRBJ2-1 and V is TRBV13; unclear D gene. Trimming removed 0 bases at V and 6 bases at J, with 6 bases between. This CDR3 has 13 amino acids. Germline V gene sequence: CDR1 PRHDT, CDR2 FYEKMQ (reference sequence). For the CDR3, the DNA is TGTGCCAGCAGCTTAGGCCTCCCCAATGAGCAGTTCTTC. It codes for CASSLGLPNEQFF. Together with reference TRBV13 and TRBJ2-1, the CDR3 gives the full variable domain: AAGVIQSPRHLIKEKRETATLKCYPIPRHDTVYWYQQGPGQDPQFLISFYEKMQSDKGSIPDRFSAQQFSDYHSELNMSSLELGDSALYFCASSLGLPNEQFFGPGTRLTVL.

This sequence joins TRBV6-5 and TRBJ2-2, with a weak D call TRBD1 (8 bases). The germline V and J ends were trimmed by 6 bases and 5 bases, with 13 bases remaining between them. This CDR3 comprises 14 residues. Germline lookup yields CDR1 MNHEY and CDR2 SVGAGI. The CDR3 sequence is CASRHRGGTGELFF. The CDR3 DNA reads as TGTGCCAGCAGACACAGGGGGGGAACCGGGGAGCTGTTTTTT.

The rearrangement uses TRBV4-1 and TRBJ2-7; 10 positions agree with TRBD1. Losses at the gene ends were 6 bases for V and 3 bases for J; bases not matched to a gene: 8. The CDR3 runs to 15 residues. Germline V gives CDR1 MGHRA, CDR2 YSYEKL. CDR3 protein: CASRTRQGALYEQYF. DNA for the CDR3: TGCGCCAGCAGAACAAGACAGGGGGCTCTCTACGAGCAGTACTTC.

DNA of the CDR3: TGTGCCAGCAGCTTATCTACAAACTCGGGGGGCTACACCTTC. Its translation: CASSLSTNSGGYTF. The chain has TRBV7-8 and TRBJ1-2, with no clear D. V lost 2 bases, J lost 8 bases, and 15 bases lay in between. The CDR3 covers 14 residues. Germline lookup yields CDR1 SGHVS and CDR2 FQNEAQ.

This chain joins TRBV20-1 and TRBJ2-7; D remains ambiguous. Germline CDR1 is DFQATT and CDR2 is SNEGSKA (reference sequence). V was shortened by 3 bases and J by 4 bases, with 10 bases between the two germline ends. The CDR3 extends over 12 amino acids. The CDR3 bases are TGCAGTGCTAGTCCACTTTTTTACGAGCAGTACTTC. Amino acids: CSASPLFYEQYF.

V usage is TRBV6-5 and J usage is TRBJ2-6; D is unresolved. The V end lost 7 bases, the J end lost 2 bases, and 6 bases lay between the germline ends. Germline values: CDR1 MNHEY, CDR2 SVGAGI. The length of the CDR3 is 13 residues. CDR3 loop: CASTSPGANVLTF. The CDR3 bases are TGTGCCAGCACCTCCCCTGGGGCCAACGTCCTGACTTTC.

The genes are TRBV7-2 and TRBJ2-5, with 10 nucleotides matching TRBD2. The CDR3 is made up of 16 amino acids. The junction had 7 bases not matched to a gene; V was cut back by 5 bases and J by 1 base. Germline V gene lookup returns CDR1 SGHTA and CDR2 FQGNSA. CDR3 loop: CASSQPSGRRQETQYF. As DNA, the CDR3 is TGTGCCAGCAGCCAACCTAGCGGGAGACGCCAAGAGACCCAGTACTTC.

This chain connects TRBV29-1 to TRBJ2-1; TRBD1 is a possible D gene (5 bases). Looked up from germline, CDR1 is SQVTM and CDR2 is ANQGSEA. The CDR3 contains 13 residues. Between the trimmed V and J ends, which lost 7 bases and 3 bases, there was a span of 13 bases. The CDR3 sequence is CSGPSDSYNEQFF. CDR3 nucleotides: TGCAGCGGCCCCAGTGACAGCTACAATGAGCAGTTCTTC.

This chain joins TRBV7-9 and TRBJ1-1, with 8 bases matching TRBD1. J gave up 4 bases and V 5 bases, and 12 bases lay outside the gene matches. Per germline, CDR1 SEHNR and CDR2 FQNEAQ (reference sequence). The CDR3 sequence is 16 residues long. The CDR3 spells CASSGRRDRPSTEAFF. CDR3 coding DNA: TGTGCCAGCAGCGGCCGTCGGGACAGGCCTTCCACTGAAGCTTTCTTT. The full variable domain, with the rest looked up from reference TRBV7-9 and TRBJ1-1, is DTGVSQNPRHKITKRGQNVTFRCDPISEHNRLYWYRQTLGQGPEFLTYFQNEAQLEKSRLLSDRFSAERPKGSFSTLEIQRTEQGDSAMYLCASSGRRDRPSTEAFFGQGTRLTVV.

The chain employs TRBV7-8 and TRBJ2-7; TRBD2 agrees at 10 bases. The germline CDR1 and CDR2 sequences are SGHVS and FQNEAQ. With 5 bases clipped from V and 2 bases from J, the junction kept 3 bases outside the gene matches. The CDR3 is 14 amino acids. The CDR3 reads CASSRLAGTYEQYF. In DNA form, the CDR3 reads TGTGCCAGCAGCCGACTAGCGGGTACCTACGAGCAGTACTTC. Drawing the rest from reference TRBV7-8 and TRBJ2-7, the complete variable domain is GAGVSQSPRYKVAKRGQDVALRCDPISGHVSLFWYQQALGQGPEFLTYFQNEAQLDKSGLPSDRFFAERPEGSVSTLKIQRTQQEDSAVYLCASSRLAGTYEQYFGPGTRLTVT.

The rearrangement links TRBV6-5 to TRBJ2-6; D may be TRBD2 (6 bases). The CDR3 extends over 16 amino acids. Trimming stripped 0 bases from V and 4 bases from J, with 10 bases between. Germline V gene sequence: CDR1 MNHEY, CDR2 SVGAGI. This CDR3 reads CASSYSRGGGANVLTF. DNA for the CDR3: TGTGCCAGCAGTTACTCGAGGGGAGGCGGGGCCAACGTCCTGACTTTC.

This chain uses TRBV3-1 (or the pseudogene TRBV3-2) with TRBJ1-6; tentative D call: TRBD1 (5 bases). The V end lost 4 bases, the J end lost 6 bases, and 13 bases lay between the germline ends. The CDR3 is made up of 15 amino acids. Germline-derived CDR1 and CDR2 are LGHDT and YNNKEL (reference sequence). Written as DNA, the CDR3 is TGTGCCAGCAGCCTAAGGTGGGGGGGTAATTCACCCCTCCACTTT. This encodes CASSLRWGGNSPLHF.

This chain joins TRBV19 and TRBJ2-1, with TRBD1 identical over 9 bases. The length of the CDR3 is 13 residues. Germline-derived CDR1 and CDR2 are LNHDA and SQIVND (reference sequence). With 8 bases clipped from V and 9 bases from J, the junction kept 8 bases outside the gene matches. The DNA for the CDR3 is TGTGCCAGTGGGATACAGGGGGCGCGTGAGCAGTTCTTC. Amino acids: CASGIQGAREQFF.

This clone was found a few times. This chain uses TRBV2 with TRBJ1-6; 10 nucleotides align to TRBD1. After removal of 6 bases from V and 10 bases from J, the junction contained 6 bases not matched to a gene. This CDR3 region has 14 residues. Per the germline V gene, CDR1 is SNHLY and CDR2 is FYNNEI. Here the CDR3 DNA reads TGTGCCAGCAGCGGGACAGGGGAGGGATCACCCCTCCACTTT. Translating it yields CASSGTGEGSPLHF.

This clone was seen just once. The limits of the CDR3 on the DNA are not certain, so only TCRdb's listed CDR3 is given. This chain links TRBV5-1 with TRBJ2-7; TRBD2 is the table's D call, not checked against the DNA. CDR1 is SGHRS and CDR2 is YFSETQ in the germline V gene. The CDR3 spans 14 amino acids, including both terminal residues. The CDR3: CASSFGPGTYEQYF.

This clone occurred once. V usage is TRBV5-6 and J usage is TRBJ1-1; TRBD1 matches 7 bases. Losses at the gene ends were 4 bases for V and 5 bases for J; bases not matched to a gene: 5. The CDR3 consists of 13 residues. Germline CDR1 and CDR2: SGHDT and YYEEEE. The CDR3 DNA reads as TGTGCCAGCAGCCCAACGGACAGGACTGAAGCTTTCTTT. Protein product: CASSPTDRTEAFF.

The rearrangement joins TRBV6-2 or TRBV6-3 to TRBJ1-2, with TRBD1 identical over 11 bases. The CDR3 covers 16 residues. The junction had 6 bases not matched to a gene; V was cut back by 2 bases and J by 4 bases. Looked up from germline, CDR1 is MNHEY and CDR2 is SVGEGT. The CDR3 protein is CASSYTGTGGTYGYTF. The DNA of the CDR3 is TGTGCCAGCAGTTACACCGGGACAGGGGGAACCTATGGCTACACCTTC.

This chain links TRBV3-1 (or the pseudogene TRBV3-2) with TRBJ2-7; 7 bases agree with TRBD2. V was clipped by 4 bases and J by 3 bases; unmatched bases: 9. Germline CDR1 LGHDT, CDR2 YNNKEL (reference sequence). The CDR3 runs to 15 residues. The CDR3 loop reads CASSPAAASGYEQYF. DNA of the CDR3: TGTGCCAGCAGCCCGGCGGCGGCTAGCGGCTACGAGCAGTACTTC.

The rearrangement uses TRBV13 and TRBJ2-1, with a weak D call TRBD1 (5 bases). This CDR3 is 15 amino acids long. In germline, CDR1 is PRHDT, CDR2 FYEKMQ (reference sequence). V gave up 1 base and J gave up 8 bases, with 15 bases separating them. The CDR3 sequence is CASSLVGSKGYEQFF. DNA for the CDR3: TGTGCCAGCAGCTTAGTGGGCTCAAAGGGGTATGAGCAGTTCTTC.

V usage is TRBV9 and J usage is TRBJ2-5; a possible D gene is TRBD1 (6 bases). The length of the CDR3 is 15 residues. The V gene's germline CDR1 is SGDLS and CDR2 YYNGEE. The ends were cut back, 0 bases at V and 3 bases at J, with 12 bases in the middle. The CDR3 spells CASSVGQAKKETQYF. The CDR3 DNA follows: TGTGCCAGCAGCGTAGGACAGGCCAAGAAAGAGACCCAGTACTTC.

This sequence joins TRBV4-3 and TRBJ2-6, with 11 bases identical to TRBD1. The CDR3 totals 17 residues. The junction had 1 base not matched to a gene; V was cut back by 1 base and J by 2 bases. Germline-derived CDR1 and CDR2 are LGHNA and YSLEER. CDR3 bases: TGCGCCAGCAGCCAAGGGACAGGGGGCGCTGGGGCCAACGTCCTGACTTTC. Protein product: CASSQGTGGAGANVLTF.

V gene TRBV27 combines with J gene TRBJ1-1, with D unclear. The V gene's germline CDR1 is MNHEY and CDR2 SMNVEV (reference sequence). The V and J ends lost 3 bases and 2 bases respectively, with 13 bases between them. CDR3 length equals 15 residues. This chain's CDR3 is CASSLTEALNTEAFF. CDR3 DNA sequence: TGTGCCAGCAGTTTGACGGAGGCCCTAAACACTGAAGCTTTCTTT.

The chain couples TRBV27 to TRBJ1-2; TRBD1 matches at 10 bases. Germline V gives CDR1 MNHEY, CDR2 SMNVEV (reference sequence). Unmatched junction bases numbered 15, after V lost 3 bases and J lost 8 bases. The CDR3 runs to 17 residues. Here the CDR3 reads CASSLVVSGTGVGGYTF. CDR3 in DNA: TGTGCCAGCAGTTTGGTGGTCTCGGGGACAGGGGTTGGGGGCTACACCTTC.

The chain recombines TRBV19 with TRBJ2-5; no clear D gene. From germline, CDR1 is LNHDA and CDR2 SQIVND (reference sequence). The CDR3 covers 15 residues. Deletions cut 5 bases from V and 2 bases from J, with 15 bases between. This CDR3 is CASSYQIRVQETQYF. The DNA of the CDR3 is TGTGCCAGTAGTTATCAAATTCGGGTACAAGAGACCCAGTACTTC.

The chain carries TRBV19 and TRBJ1-5; D is perhaps TRBD1 (5 bases). V was trimmed by 7 bases and J by 0 bases, leaving 19 bases between them. Germline V lookup: CDR1 LNHDA, CDR2 SQIVND (reference sequence). The CDR3 has 17 residues. The CDR3 DNA is TGTGCCAGTAAATGGTCGGGGGATACCAATAGCAATCAGCCCCAGCATTTT. As protein: CASKWSGDTNSNQPQHF.

In this sample, this clone turned up once. The J gene is TRBJ2-3, the V gene TRBV2; 11 nucleotides match TRBD2. Germline V gene data show CDR1 as SNHLY and CDR2 as FYNNEI. This CDR3 has 15 amino acids. Trimming cost V 7 bases and J 4 bases; bases outside gene matches: 7. Here the CDR3 DNA reads TGTGCCAGCATCGGGACTAGCGGCGACGCAGATACGCAGTATTTT. It yields the protein CASIGTSGDADTQYF.

J is TRBJ2-1 and V is TRBV24-1, with TRBD2 as a possible D gene (6 bases). This CDR3 has 16 residues. V lost 0 bases and J 3 bases, leaving 11 bases between the germline ends. Germline CDR1 reads KGHDR; CDR2 reads SFDVKD. CDR3 DNA: TGTGCCACCAGTGATTTGGGGCAGGGACTCTACAATGAGCAGTTCTTC. This translates into CATSDLGQGLYNEQFF.

This rearrangement joins TRBV29-1 to TRBJ1-5, with D uncertain. This CDR3 is 12 amino acids long. From germline, CDR1 is SQVTM and CDR2 ANQGSEA. Trimming left V 4 bases short and J 5 bases short, with 9 bases between. The chain's CDR3 is CSVALPDQPQHF. The CDR3, as DNA: TGCAGCGTTGCCCTACCCGATCAGCCCCAGCATTTT.

This clone is a singleton in its sample. This chain uses TRBV6-5 with TRBJ2-3, with 8 positions matching TRBD2. With 6 bases clipped from V and 4 bases from J, the junction kept 9 bases outside the gene matches. Germline V gene data show CDR1 as MNHEY and CDR2 as SVGAGI. The CDR3 runs 15 residues. This CDR3 is CASRGVLAVSDTQYF. In DNA form, the CDR3 reads TGTGCCAGCAGGGGGGTACTAGCGGTATCAGATACGCAGTATTTT.